The subject of this entry is one T cell receptor (beta chain). Antigen specificity is unknown. These data come from a study of monozygotic twins with inflammatory bowel disease. Overall study results and limits: No difference in repertoire similarity was seen between concordant and discordant twins, possibly because power was limited. Lower sharing of clonotypes with other individuals was seen in IBD patients than in healthy twins. This was most marked in patients showing signs of disease activity.

The CDR3 has 14 amino acids. Germline CDR1 PRHDT, CDR2 FYEKMQ (reference sequence). Researchers used template switching to add UMIs featuring a 6-nucleotide sample barcode. After re-calling the 5' RACE reads, TCRdb lists one entry per CDR3 protein, DNA absent. The sample table sets out about 160,000 distinct CDR3 sequences. Material for sequencing was blood. This clonotype was obtained from a human donor with ulcerative colitis or Crohn's disease, or a healthy co-twin of an affected twin (not recorded which). This chain connects TRBV13 to TRBJ1-2; TCRdb's assignment of TRBD1 cannot be checked, as there is no DNA. The CDR3 is CASRKTGGDYGYTF.